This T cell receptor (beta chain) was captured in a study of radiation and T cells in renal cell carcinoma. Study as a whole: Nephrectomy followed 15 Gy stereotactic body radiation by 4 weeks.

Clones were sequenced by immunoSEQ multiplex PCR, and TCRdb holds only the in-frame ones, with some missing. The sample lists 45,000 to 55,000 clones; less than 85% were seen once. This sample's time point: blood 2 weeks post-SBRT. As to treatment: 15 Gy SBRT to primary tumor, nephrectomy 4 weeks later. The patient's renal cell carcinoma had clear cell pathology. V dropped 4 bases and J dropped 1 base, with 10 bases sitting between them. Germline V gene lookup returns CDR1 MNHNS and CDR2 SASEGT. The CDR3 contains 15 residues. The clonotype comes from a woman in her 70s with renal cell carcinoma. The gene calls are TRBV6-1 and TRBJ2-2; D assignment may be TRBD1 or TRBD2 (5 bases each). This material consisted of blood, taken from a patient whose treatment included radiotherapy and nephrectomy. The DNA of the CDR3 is TGTGCCAGCAGTGTGGGACGGTTGAACACCGGGGAGCTGTTTTTT. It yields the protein CASSVGRLNTGELFF.